This TCR beta chain was retrieved from a study of tumor-infiltrating lymphocytes in glioblastoma multiforme. The CDR3 runs 12 residues. The V gene lost 8 bases and the J gene lost 2 bases, with 10 bases spanning the gap. In germline, CDR1 is SNHLY, CDR2 FYNNEI. This clonotype was observed many times. TCRB libraries came from RNA via three nested multiplex PCR rounds. No unique molecular identifiers were described for these TCRB libraries. TCRdb fed the multiplex PCR reads into MiXCR, producing one record per CDR3 protein. The sample carries nearly 8,500 distinct CDR3 sequences, 74% recorded once. This chain links TRBV2 with TRBJ2-7, with D possibly being TRBD1 (7 bases). Sample: brain tumor tissue. The receptor was isolated from a male donor with glioblastoma. The CDR3 spells CASGGTAYEQYF. CDR3 DNA: TGTGCCAGCGGGGGGACAGCCTACGAGCAGTACTTC.